Sequencing of this T cell receptor (beta chain) was carried out in a study of OX40 agonist ivuxolimab in advanced cancers. Some background on the complete study: Ivuxolimab was an agonistic, fully human IgG2 monoclonal antibody directed against OX40 (CD134), a costimulatory receptor. A male proportion of around 80% and a mean age of 60 years, ranging from about 20 to 79, were recorded for the dose-escalation cohort. Intravenous ivuxolimab was administered to patients every 2 weeks at six dose levels: 0.01, 0.1, 0.3, 1.5, 3 and 10 mg/kg. Prior anti-PD-1, anti-PD-L1 or anti-CTLA-4 therapy was permitted, and checkpoint inhibitors had been received by about two fifths of dose-escalation patients. Three dose-escalation patients achieved partial responses, one with hepatocellular carcinoma and two with cutaneous melanoma. The paper covers the monotherapy dose-escalation part of the phase I ivuxolimab trial, which included N of about 50 patients. The point of sequencing TCRbeta in the periphery was to test whether ivuxolimab changed TCR sequence diversity and drove clonal T-cell expansion. Among the approximately 50 dose-escalation patients, roughly 20 had hepatocellular carcinoma, roughly 15 melanoma, 9 renal cell carcinoma and 9 head and neck cancer. Summary of the overall study and its limitations: The antigen specificity of the clonally expanded peripheral T cells was not determined. At doses of 0.1 to 3.0 mg/kg, clonal expansion of both CD4+ and CD8+ blood T cells was observed from baseline to week 6. In the 0.1-3.0 mg/kg groups, partial responders had among the lowest normalized peripheral clonal expansion, particularly in CD8+ T cells. On average, CD8+ T cells showed more expanded clones than CD4+ T cells after ivuxolimab. Low levels of normalized T-cell clonal expansion were also seen in some patients who did not respond.

Patients with a history of autoimmune disease or receiving systemic immunosuppression were excluded from the trial. Peripheral blood for TCR sequencing was collected from all dose cohorts at baseline, on cycle 4 day 1, and on cycle 7 day 1. The samples were taken from a phase I, first-in-human, multicenter, open-label dose-escalation trial of ivuxolimab. The trial enrolled adults with locally advanced or metastatic head and neck squamous cell, hepatocellular, melanoma or renal cell carcinoma. Before TCR sequencing, CD4+ T cells and CD8+ T cells from peripheral blood were sorted into separate populations. Including the terminal cysteine and phenylalanine, the CDR3 comprises 15 residues. Only the CDR3 DNA is retained, 45 bases long and in frame from the first base. Based on the germline V gene, the CDR1 and CDR2 sequences are MDHEN and SYDVKM. The junction carries 10 bases between V and J, which are trimmed by 3 bases and 1 base respectively.

For sequencing of the TCRbeta CDR3 region, genomic DNA was extracted from the sorted cells. The immunoSEQ Assay was used for sequencing of TCRbeta CDR3 regions. TCRdb carries this immuneACCESS record with in-frame sequences only. Its versions omit some clonotypes, under half of them owing to an unresolved V gene in the studies checked, with the rest unexplained. A total of over 30,000 clones appear in this sample, around 83% of them only once. About 2% of the sample goes to the ten largest clones. With regard to this clone: Its specific antigen is unknown. The input lacks base qualities; no much larger clone sits a single base away.

This receptor was obtained from an adult with an advanced solid tumor such as melanoma, head and neck, liver or kidney cancer. The chain joins TRBV28 to TRBJ1-5, with the D segment identity uncertain. The starting material was CD4+ or CD8+ T cells sorted from blood, obtained in a trial of the OX40 agonist ivuxolimab. The CDR3: CASSLAGASNQPQHF. The DNA reads as follows: TGTGCCAGCAGTTTGGCGGGTGCGAGCAATCAGCCCCAGCATTTT.